The present T cell receptor (beta chain) was sequenced within a study of blood T cell repertoires in COVID-19. TCRdb's table, derived via immunoSEQ multiplex PCR, lists solely in-frame clones and lacks some. The repertoire includes about 210,000 clones, 83% of them detected once, and 2% to 3% sits in the top ten. V dropped 5 bases and J dropped 5; count of bases not matched to a gene: 12. In germline, CDR1 is SGHNT, CDR2 YENEEA. The length of the CDR3 is 15 residues. This sequence joins TRBV11-3 and TRBJ2-7; 7 bases are a match to TRBD1. This clonotype originated in a woman in her forties with active or convalescent COVID-19. Sequencing was performed on peripheral blood. As DNA, the CDR3 is TGTGCCAGCAGCCCGACAGGGCCACCCGGCCACGAGCAGTACTTC. This translates into CASSPTGPPGHEQYF.